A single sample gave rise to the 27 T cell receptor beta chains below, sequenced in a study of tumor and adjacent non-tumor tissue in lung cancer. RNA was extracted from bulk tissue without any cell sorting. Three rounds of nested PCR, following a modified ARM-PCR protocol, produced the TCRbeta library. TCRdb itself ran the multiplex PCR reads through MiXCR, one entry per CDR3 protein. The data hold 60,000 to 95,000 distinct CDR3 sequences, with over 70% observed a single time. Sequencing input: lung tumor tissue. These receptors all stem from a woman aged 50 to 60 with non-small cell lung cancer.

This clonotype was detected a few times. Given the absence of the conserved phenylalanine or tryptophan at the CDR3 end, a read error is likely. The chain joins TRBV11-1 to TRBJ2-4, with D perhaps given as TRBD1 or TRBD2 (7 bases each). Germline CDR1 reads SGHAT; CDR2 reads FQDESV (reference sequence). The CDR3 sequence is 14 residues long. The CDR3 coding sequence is TGTGCCACCAGCTCAACAGGGGAGGGGGGCATTCAGTACATC. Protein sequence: CATSSTGEGGIQYI.

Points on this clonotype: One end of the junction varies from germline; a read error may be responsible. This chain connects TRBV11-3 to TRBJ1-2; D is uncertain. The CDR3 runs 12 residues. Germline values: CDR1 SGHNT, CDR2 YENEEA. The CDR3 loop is CATKTSWYGYTF. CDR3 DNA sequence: TGTGCCACCAAGACGAGTTGGTATGGCTACACATTC.

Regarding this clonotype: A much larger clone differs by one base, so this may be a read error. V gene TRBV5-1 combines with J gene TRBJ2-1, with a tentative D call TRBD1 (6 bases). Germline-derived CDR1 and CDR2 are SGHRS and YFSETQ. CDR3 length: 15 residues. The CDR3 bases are TGCACCAGCAGCTTGGGTGTAGGGGGAGACAATGAGCAGTTCTTC. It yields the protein CTSSLGVGGDNEQFF.

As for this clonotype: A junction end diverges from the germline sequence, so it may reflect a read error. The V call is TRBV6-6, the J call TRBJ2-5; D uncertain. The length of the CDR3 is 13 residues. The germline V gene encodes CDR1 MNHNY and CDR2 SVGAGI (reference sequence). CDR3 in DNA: TGTGACAGCAGCCCCAGTAAGCAAGAGACCCAGTACTTC. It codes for CDSSPSKQETQYF.

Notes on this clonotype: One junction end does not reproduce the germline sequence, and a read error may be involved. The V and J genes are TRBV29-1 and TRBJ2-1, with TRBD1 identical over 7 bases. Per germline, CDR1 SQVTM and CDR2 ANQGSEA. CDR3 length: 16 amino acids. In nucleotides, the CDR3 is TGCGGCGTTGAGGCCCCGGACAGGCAAACAAACAATGAGCAGTTCTTC. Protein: CGVEAPDRQTNNEQFF.

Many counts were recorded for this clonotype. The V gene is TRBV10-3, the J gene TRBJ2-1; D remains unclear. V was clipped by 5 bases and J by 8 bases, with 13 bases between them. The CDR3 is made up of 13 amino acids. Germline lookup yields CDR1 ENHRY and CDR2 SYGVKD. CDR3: CAISRSDRDEQFF. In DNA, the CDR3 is TGTGCCATCAGTCGGAGCGACCGGGATGAGCAGTTCTTC.

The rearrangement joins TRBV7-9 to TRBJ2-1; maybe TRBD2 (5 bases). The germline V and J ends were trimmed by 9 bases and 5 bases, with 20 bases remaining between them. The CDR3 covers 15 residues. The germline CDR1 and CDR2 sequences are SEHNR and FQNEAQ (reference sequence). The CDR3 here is CASSPIGSRDNEQFF. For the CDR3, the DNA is TGTGCCAGTAGCCCCATAGGATCGAGGGACAATGAGCAGTTCTTC.

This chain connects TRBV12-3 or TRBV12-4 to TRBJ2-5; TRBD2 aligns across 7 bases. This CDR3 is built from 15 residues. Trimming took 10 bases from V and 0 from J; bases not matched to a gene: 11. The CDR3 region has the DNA TGTGCCACCGGGAGGCGTGGGAGACACCAAGAGACCCAGTACTTC. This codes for CATGRRGRHQETQYF.

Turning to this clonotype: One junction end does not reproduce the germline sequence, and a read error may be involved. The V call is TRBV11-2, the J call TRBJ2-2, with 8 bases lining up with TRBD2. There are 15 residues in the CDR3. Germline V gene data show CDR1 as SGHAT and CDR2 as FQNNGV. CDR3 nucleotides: TGTGCAGGCAGTCTAGAAAGCGGGGGTTCCGGTGAGCTGTTTTTT. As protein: CAGSLESGGSGELFF.

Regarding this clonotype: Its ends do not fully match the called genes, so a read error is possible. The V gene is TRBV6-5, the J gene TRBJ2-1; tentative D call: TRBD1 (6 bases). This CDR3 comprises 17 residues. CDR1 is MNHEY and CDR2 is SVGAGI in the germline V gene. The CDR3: CTSRHASGRVGDNGQFF. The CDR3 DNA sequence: TGTACCAGCAGGCACGCCTCGGGGCGGGTGGGGGACAATGGGCAGTTCTTC.

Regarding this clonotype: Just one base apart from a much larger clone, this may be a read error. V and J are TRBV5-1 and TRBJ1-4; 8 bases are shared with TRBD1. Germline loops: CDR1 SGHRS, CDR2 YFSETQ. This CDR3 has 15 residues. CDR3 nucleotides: TGCGCCAACAGCCACCAAACAGGGGGGAAGGAAAAACTGTTTTTT. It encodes CANSHQTGGKEKLFF.

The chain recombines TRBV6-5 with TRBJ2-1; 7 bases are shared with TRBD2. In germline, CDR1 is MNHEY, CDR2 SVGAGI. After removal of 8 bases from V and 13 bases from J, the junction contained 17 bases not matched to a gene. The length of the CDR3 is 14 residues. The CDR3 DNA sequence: TGTGCCAGCCTTGCGAGTAGCGGGTCTACTGAACAGTTCTTC. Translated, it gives CASLASSGSTEQFF.

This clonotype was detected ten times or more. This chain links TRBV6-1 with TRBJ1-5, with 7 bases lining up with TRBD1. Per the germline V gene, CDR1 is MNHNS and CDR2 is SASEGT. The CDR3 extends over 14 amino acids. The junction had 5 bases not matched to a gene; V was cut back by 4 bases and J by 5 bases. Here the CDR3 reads CASSAGTEDQPQHF. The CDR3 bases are TGTGCCAGCAGTGCGGGGACAGAAGATCAGCCCCAGCATTTT.

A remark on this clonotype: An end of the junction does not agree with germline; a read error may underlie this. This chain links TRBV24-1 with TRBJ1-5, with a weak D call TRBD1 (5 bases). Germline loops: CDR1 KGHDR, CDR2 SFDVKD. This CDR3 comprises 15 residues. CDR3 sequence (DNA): TGTGCCACCAGTGCTGGACACTATAGCAATCAGCCCCAGAATTTT. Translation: CATSAGHYSNQPQNF.

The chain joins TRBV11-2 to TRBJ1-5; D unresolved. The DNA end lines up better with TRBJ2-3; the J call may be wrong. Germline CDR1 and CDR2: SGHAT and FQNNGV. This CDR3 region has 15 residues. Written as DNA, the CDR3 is TGTGCCAGCAGCTTTGACGGATTGAGCAACCAGCCCCAGTATTTT. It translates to CASSFDGLSNQPQYF.

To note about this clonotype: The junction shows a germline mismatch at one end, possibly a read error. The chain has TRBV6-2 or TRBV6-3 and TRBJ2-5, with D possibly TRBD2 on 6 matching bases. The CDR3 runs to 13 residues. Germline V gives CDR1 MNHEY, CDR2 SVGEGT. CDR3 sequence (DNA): TGTGCCAGTAACTCGGGAGACCAAGATACCCAATACTTC. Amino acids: CASNSGDQDTQYF.

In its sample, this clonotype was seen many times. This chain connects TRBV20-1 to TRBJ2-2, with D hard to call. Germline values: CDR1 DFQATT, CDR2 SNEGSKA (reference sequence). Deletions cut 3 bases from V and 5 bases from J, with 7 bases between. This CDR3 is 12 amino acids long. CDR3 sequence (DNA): TGCAGTGCTAGGGACGGAACCGGGGAGCTGTTTTTT. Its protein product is CSARDGTGELFF.

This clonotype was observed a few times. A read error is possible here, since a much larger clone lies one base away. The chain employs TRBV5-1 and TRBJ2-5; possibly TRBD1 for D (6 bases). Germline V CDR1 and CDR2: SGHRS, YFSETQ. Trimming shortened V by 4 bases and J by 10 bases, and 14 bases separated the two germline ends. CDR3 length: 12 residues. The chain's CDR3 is CASSHNRVRQYF. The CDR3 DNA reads TGCGCCAGCAGCCACAACAGGGTTCGCCAGTACTTC.

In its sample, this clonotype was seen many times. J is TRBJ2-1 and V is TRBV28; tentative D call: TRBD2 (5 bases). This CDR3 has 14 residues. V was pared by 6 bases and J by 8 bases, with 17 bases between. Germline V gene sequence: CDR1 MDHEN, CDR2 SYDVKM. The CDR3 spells CASSPSLAGHEQFF. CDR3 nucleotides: TGTGCCAGCAGCCCCAGCCTAGCAGGCCATGAGCAGTTCTTC.

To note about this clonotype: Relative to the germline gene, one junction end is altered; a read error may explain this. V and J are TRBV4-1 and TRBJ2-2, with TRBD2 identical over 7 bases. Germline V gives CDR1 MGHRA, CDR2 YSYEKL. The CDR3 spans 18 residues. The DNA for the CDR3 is TGCGCCAGGAGCCACCCCCGAAGGGGAGGGAGGGGCACCAGGGAGCTGTTTTTT. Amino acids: CARSHPRRGGRGTRELFF.

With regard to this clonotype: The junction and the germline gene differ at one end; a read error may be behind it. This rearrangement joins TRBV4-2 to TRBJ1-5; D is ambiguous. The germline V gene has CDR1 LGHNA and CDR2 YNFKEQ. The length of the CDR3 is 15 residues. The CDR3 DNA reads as TGTGCCAGCAACCAAGATCTCACTAGCAAACAGCCCCAGCATTTT. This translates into CASNQDLTSKQPQHF.

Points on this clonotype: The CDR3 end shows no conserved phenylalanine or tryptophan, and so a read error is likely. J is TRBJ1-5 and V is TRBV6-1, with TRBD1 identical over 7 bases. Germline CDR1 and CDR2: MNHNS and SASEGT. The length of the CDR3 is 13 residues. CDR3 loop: CTSRDRDNQPQHL. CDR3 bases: TGTACCAGCAGAGACAGGGACAATCAGCCCCAGCATTTA.

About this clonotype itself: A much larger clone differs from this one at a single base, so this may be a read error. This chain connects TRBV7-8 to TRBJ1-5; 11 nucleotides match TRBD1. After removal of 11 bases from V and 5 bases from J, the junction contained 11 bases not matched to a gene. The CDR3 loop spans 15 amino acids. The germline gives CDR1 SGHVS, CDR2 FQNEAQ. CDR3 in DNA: TGTGCCGGCAACTACGGGACAGGGGGGCATCAGCCCCAGCATTTT. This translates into CAGNYGTGGHQPQHF.

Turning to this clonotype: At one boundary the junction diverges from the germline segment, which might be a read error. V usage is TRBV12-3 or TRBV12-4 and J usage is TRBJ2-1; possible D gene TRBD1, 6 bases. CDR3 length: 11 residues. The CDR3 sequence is CARSSRGGQFF. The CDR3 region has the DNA TGTGCCCGCAGTTCCAGGGGTGGGCAGTTCTTC.

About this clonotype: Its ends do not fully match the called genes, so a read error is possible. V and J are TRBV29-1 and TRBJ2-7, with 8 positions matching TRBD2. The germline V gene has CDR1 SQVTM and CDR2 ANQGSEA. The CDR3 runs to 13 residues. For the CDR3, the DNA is TGCAACGTTGGGGCTAGCGGGCACTGGGAGCAGTACTTC. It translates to CNVGASGHWEQYF.

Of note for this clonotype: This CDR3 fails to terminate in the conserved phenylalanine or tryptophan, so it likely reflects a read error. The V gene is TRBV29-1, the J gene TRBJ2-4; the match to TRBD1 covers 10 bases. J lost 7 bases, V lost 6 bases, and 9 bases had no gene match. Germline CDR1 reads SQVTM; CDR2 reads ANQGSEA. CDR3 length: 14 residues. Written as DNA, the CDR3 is TGCAGCGTCAATCAGGGACAGGGGAGGAACATTCAGTACTCC. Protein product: CSVNQGQGRNIQYS.

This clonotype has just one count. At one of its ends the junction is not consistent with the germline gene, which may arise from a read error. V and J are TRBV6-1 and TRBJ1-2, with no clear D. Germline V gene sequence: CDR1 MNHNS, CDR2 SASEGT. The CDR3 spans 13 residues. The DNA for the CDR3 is TGTGGCAGCAGGAATATAGGGAACTATGGCTACACCTTC. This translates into CGSRNIGNYGYTF.